This TCR beta chain was retrieved from a study of T cells in Graves' hyperthyroidism and ophthalmopathy. Whole-study results and caveats: Also found in blood were most expanded thyroid clonotypes above 0.001. A 13 V-J model separated ophthalmopathy from stable hyperthyroidism.

The blood sample dates from first hyperthyroidism diagnosis, preceding any ophthalmopathy symptoms. Fresh peripheral blood, approximately 10 ml, was the source of the PBMCs. In the case of this clonotype: Antigen: not known.

This CDR3 is built from 17 residues. Trimming took 3 bases from V and 8 from J, leaving 20 bases between them. Per the germline V gene, CDR1 is LGHNA and CDR2 is YSLEER. Template material for amplifying TCR beta CDR3 regions consisted of RNA transcripts. The primer set for the first-round RT-PCR of the TCR CDR3 was HTBI. In TCRdb, the multiplex PCR reads were re-called with MiXCR into one record per CDR3 protein. The sample records around 300,000 distinct CDR3 sequences, about an eighth being singletons. The sequenced sample consisted of blood. The chain combines TRBV4-3 with TRBJ1-6; possibly TRBD1 for D (5 bases). This receptor was taken from a woman aged 25 to 39 with Graves' hyperthyroidism that later progressed to Graves' ophthalmopathy. CDR3 sequence: CASSQNPPGATDSPLHF. In DNA form, the CDR3 reads TGCGCCAGCAGCCAGAACCCCCCCGGGGCCACCGATTCACCCCTCCACTTT.